What follows describes a single T cell receptor (beta chain). The protocol was immunoSEQ multiplex PCR, while the TCRdb copy is restricted to in-frame clones and leaves out a portion. The table has hundreds of thousands of clones, roughly 95% seen once. This entry belongs to a study of shared clonotypes between healthy human individuals. CDR1 MNHEY and CDR2 SVGAGI come from the germline V gene. This CDR3 spans 14 amino acids. V was cut by 0 bases and J by 4 bases, with 9 bases left in between. The receptor was derived from a woman aged 25 to 39 in good health. The rearrangement links TRBV6-5 to TRBJ1-1; D gene ambiguous. Sequencing used naive CD4+ T cells sorted from blood. Subset defined: CD45RA+ positively selected. The CDR3: CASSYSVGRTEAFF. The CDR3, as DNA: TGTGCCAGCAGTTACTCGGTCGGGCGCACTGAAGCTTTCTTT.